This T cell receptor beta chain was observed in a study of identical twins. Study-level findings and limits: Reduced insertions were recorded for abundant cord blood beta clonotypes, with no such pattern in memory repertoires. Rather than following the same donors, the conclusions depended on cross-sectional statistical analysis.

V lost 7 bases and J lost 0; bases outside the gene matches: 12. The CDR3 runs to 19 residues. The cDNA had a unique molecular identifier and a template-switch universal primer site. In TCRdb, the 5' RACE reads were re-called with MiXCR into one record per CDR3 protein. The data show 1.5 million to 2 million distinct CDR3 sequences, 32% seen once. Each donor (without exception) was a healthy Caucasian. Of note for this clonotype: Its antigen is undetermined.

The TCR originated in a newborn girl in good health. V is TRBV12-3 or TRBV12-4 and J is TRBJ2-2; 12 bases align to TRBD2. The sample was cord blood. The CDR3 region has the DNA TGTGCCAGCAATACCTACTGGACTAGCGGGGAAGCGAACACCGGGGAGCTGTTTTTT. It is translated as CASNTYWTSGEANTGELFF.